The 15 T cell receptor beta chains presented below share a single source sample, sequenced in a study of cytomegalovirus exposure and HLA in healthy donors. Produced via immunoSEQ multiplex PCR; TCRdb's table is partial and in-frame only. The repertoire holds some 110,000 clones, around 85% seen once, with 4.4% in the top ten. The sample consisted of PBMCs. The receptor source for this set is a man younger than 30 in good health and CMV-seropositive.

This clone was recorded once. This chain links TRBV11-2 with TRBJ1-1; the D gene is possibly TRBD1 (6 bases). Germline V gene sequence: CDR1 SGHAT, CDR2 FQNNGV. Between the trimmed V and J ends, which lost 3 bases and 1 base, there was a span of 15 bases. The CDR3 is 16 residues long. CDR3 in DNA: TGTGCCAGCAGCTTTGATTTAGGGGGGGGGAACACTGAAGCTTTCTTT. It translates to CASSFDLGGGNTEAFF.

The rearrangement links TRBV7-9 to TRBJ1-1, with no clear D. The germline V gene encodes CDR1 SEHNR and CDR2 FQNEAQ (reference sequence). CDR3 size: 14 residues. V was pared by 3 bases and J by 1 base, with 9 bases between. The CDR3 protein is CASSFGFSNTEAFF. DNA of the CDR3: TGTGCCAGCAGCTTCGGGTTCTCGAACACTGAAGCTTTCTTT. The full variable domain, rest sourced from reference TRBV7-9 and TRBJ1-1, is DTGVSQNPRHKITKRGQNVTFRCDPISEHNRLYWYRQTLGQGPEFLTYFQNEAQLEKSRLLSDRFSAERPKGSFSTLEIQRTEQGDSAMYLCASSFGFSNTEAFFGQGTRLTVV.

The CDR3 DNA reads as TGTGCCAGCAGCCACGGACTAGCGGGGGACGGGGAGACCCAGTACTTC. Its translation: CASSHGLAGDGETQYF. This chain joins TRBV5-4 and TRBJ2-5; 13 bases match TRBD2. Germline assignment: CDR1 SGHNT and CDR2 YYREEE (reference sequence). The J segment lost 5 bases and the V segment lost 4 bases, leaving 8 bases of the junction unmatched. The CDR3 runs to 16 residues.

The chain recombines TRBV15 with TRBJ1-3; no clear D. Trimming removed 5 bases at V and 4 bases at J, with 18 bases between. The germline gives CDR1 LNHNV, CDR2 YYDKDF (reference sequence). The CDR3 is made up of 16 amino acids. As DNA, the CDR3 is TGTGCCACCAGCCCCGCCCGTGAGGGTCTCGGAAACACCATATATTTT. It is translated as CATSPAREGLGNTIYF.

The CDR3 coding sequence is TGTGCCAGCAGCACTGGACAGGACACCGGGGAGCTGTTTTTT. Translated, it gives CASSTGQDTGELFF. The chain recombines TRBV7-6 with TRBJ2-2; the match to TRBD1 covers 7 bases. V gave up 5 bases and J gave up 3 bases; unmatched junction bases: 3. Germline loops: CDR1 SGHVS, CDR2 FNYEAQ. The CDR3 has 14 amino acids.

V usage is TRBV28 and J usage is TRBJ2-5, with TRBD1 identical over 8 bases. V shed 5 bases and J 7 bases; nucleotides not matched to a gene: 6. The germline gives CDR1 MDHEN, CDR2 SYDVKM. The CDR3 sequence is 13 residues long. CDR3 residues: CASSRGQGATQYF. The CDR3 nucleotides are TGTGCCAGCAGTCGAGGACAGGGAGCGACCCAGTACTTC.

This sequence joins TRBV28 and TRBJ2-7; a possible D gene is TRBD2 (6 bases). Germline CDR1 is MDHEN and CDR2 is SYDVKM. V dropped 6 bases and J dropped 1 base, with 13 bases sitting between them. The CDR3 extends over 14 amino acids. Here the CDR3 reads CASSLMGGSYEQYF. The CDR3 DNA is TGTGCCAGCAGCTTAATGGGGGGATCCTACGAGCAGTACTTC.

The chain combines TRBV28 with TRBJ2-7; D is possibly TRBD2 (5 bases). The germline V and J ends were trimmed by 3 bases and 2 bases, with 11 bases remaining between them. CDR1 and CDR2 (germline): MDHEN, SYDVKM. The CDR3 covers 14 residues. In nucleotides, the CDR3 is TGTGCCAGCAGTTTTGGACTGGAAACCTACGAGCAGTACTTC. As protein: CASSFGLETYEQYF.

This rearrangement joins TRBV10-3 to TRBJ2-1, with a weak D call TRBD1 (6 bases). V dropped 0 bases and J dropped 3 bases, with 9 bases sitting between them. Germline V CDR1 and CDR2: ENHRY, SYGVKD. This CDR3 contains 15 residues. The CDR3 sequence is CAISESGGIYNEQFF. As DNA, the CDR3 is TGTGCCATCAGTGAGTCAGGGGGAATCTACAATGAGCAGTTCTTC.

J is TRBJ1-1 and V is TRBV29-1; D is unclear. Germline V gives CDR1 SQVTM, CDR2 ANQGSEA. V was shortened by 2 bases and J by 1 base, with 5 bases between the two germline ends. CDR3 length: 12 residues. The CDR3 DNA reads as TGCAGCGTTGAACGGGGGAACACTGAAGCTTTCTTT. Translation: CSVERGNTEAFF.

The rearrangement links TRBV10-3 to TRBJ2-1; D is undetermined. Germline lookup yields CDR1 ENHRY and CDR2 SYGVKD. This CDR3 is built from 14 residues. V was shortened by 0 bases and J by 5 bases, with 8 bases between the two germline ends. The CDR3 DNA reads TGTGCCATCAGTGAGTCTCCCGGAGACAATGAGCAGTTCTTC. Translating it yields CAISESPGDNEQFF.

J is TRBJ2-5 and V is TRBV7-9, with 7 positions matching TRBD1. Germline loops: CDR1 SEHNR, CDR2 FQNEAQ (reference sequence). There are 14 residues in the CDR3. The ends lost 7 bases at V and 5 bases at J; junction bases unmatched: 10. This CDR3 reads CASTITTGWETQYF. The CDR3 DNA follows: TGTGCCAGCACCATAACGACAGGGTGGGAGACCCAGTACTTC.

The CDR3 sequence: CSVETSGKQFF. In nucleotides, the CDR3 is TGCAGCGTTGAAACTAGCGGTAAGCAGTTCTTC. The rearrangement links TRBV29-1 to TRBJ2-1; 8 positions agree with TRBD2. Germline values: CDR1 SQVTM, CDR2 ANQGSEA. Trimming cost V 2 bases and J 11 bases; bases outside gene matches: 2. The CDR3 loop spans 11 amino acids.

The chain uses TRBV4-2 and TRBJ1-1; D is perhaps TRBD1 (5 bases). The CDR3 runs 15 residues. CDR1 and CDR2 (germline): LGHNA, YNFKEQ. The V and J ends lost 2 bases and 4 bases respectively, with 14 bases between them. CDR3 sequence (DNA): TGTGCCAGCAGCCAACGGCTTGGGGGACTCACTGAAGCTTTCTTT. The encoded protein is CASSQRLGGLTEAFF.

This clone appeared a few times. The chain has TRBV18 and TRBJ2-7; 7 bases line up with TRBD1. Germline trimming cut 3 bases from V and 4 bases from J; bases unmatched to any gene: 6. CDR1 is KGHSH, CDR2 LQKENI, per germline. This CDR3 is built from 14 residues. As DNA, the CDR3 is TGTGCCAGCTCACCGGAAGGCAGGGGGTACGAGCAGTACTTC. It encodes CASSPEGRGYEQYF. Using reference TRBV18 and TRBJ2-7 for the parts outside the CDR3, the full variable domain is NAGVMQNPRHLVRRRGQEARLRCSPMKGHSHVYWYRQLPEEGLKFMVYLQKENIIDESGMPKERFSAEFPKEGPSILRIQQVVRGDSAAYFCASSPEGRGYEQYFGPGTRLTVT.